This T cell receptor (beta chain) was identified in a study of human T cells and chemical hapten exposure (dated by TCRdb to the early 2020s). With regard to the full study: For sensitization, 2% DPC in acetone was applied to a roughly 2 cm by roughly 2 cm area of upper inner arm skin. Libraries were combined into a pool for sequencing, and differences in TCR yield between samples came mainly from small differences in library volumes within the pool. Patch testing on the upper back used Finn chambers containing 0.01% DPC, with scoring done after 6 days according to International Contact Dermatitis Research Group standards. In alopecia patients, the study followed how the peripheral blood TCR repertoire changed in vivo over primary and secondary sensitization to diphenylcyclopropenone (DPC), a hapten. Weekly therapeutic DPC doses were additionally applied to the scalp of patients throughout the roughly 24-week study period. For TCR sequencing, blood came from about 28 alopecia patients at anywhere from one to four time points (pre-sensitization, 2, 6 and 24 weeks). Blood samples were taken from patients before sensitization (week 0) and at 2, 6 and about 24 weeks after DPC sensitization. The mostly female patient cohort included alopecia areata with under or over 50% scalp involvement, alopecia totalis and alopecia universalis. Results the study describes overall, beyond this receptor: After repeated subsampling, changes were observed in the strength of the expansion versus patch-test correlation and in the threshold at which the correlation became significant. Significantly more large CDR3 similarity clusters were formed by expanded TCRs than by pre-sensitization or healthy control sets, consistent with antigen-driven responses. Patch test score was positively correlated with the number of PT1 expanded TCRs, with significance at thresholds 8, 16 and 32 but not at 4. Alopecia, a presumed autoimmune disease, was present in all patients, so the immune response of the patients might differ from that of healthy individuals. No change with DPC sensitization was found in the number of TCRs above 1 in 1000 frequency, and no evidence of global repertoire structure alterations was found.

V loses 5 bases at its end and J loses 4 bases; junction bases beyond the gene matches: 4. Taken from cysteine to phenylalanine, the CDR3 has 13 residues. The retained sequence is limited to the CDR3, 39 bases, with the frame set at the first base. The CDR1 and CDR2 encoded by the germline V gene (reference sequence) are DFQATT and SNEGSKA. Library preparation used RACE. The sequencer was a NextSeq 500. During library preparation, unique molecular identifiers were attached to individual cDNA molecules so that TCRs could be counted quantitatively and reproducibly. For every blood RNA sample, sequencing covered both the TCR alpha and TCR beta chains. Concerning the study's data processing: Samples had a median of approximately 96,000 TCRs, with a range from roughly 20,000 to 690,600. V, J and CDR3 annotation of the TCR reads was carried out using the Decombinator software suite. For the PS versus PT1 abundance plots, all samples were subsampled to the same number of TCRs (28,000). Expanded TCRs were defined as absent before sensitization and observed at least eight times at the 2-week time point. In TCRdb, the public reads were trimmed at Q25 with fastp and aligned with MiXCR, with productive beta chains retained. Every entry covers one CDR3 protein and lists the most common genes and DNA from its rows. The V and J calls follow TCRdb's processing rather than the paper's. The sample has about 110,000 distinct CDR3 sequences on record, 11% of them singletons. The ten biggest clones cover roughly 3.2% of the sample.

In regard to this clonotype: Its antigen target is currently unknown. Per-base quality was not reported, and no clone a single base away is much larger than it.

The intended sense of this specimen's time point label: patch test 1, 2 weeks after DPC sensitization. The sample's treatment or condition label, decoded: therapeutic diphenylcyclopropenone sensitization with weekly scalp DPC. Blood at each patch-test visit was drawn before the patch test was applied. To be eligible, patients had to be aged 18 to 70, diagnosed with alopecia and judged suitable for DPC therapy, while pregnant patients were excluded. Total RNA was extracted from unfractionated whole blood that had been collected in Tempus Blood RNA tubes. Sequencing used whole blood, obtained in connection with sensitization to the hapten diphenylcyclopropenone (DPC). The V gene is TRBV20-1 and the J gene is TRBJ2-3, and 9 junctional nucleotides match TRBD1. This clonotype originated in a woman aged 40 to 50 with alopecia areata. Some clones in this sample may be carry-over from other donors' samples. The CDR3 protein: CSARTGVADTQYF. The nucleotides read TGCAGTGCTCGGACAGGGGTTGCAGATACGCAGTATTTT.